Shown below are 30 T cell receptor beta chains from a single sample sequenced in a study of cytomegalovirus exposure and HLA in healthy donors. Amplification used 60 Vbeta primers and 13 Jbeta primers. The data were produced by immunoSEQ multiplex PCR, yet TCRdb's version contains in-frame clones alone and is incomplete. The table shows about 170,000 clones, with roughly 80% occurring only once. Material: PBMCs. All receptors come from a male donor in good health and CMV-seronegative.

The chain has TRBV10-3 and TRBJ1-1, with D perhaps matching TRBD1 (6 bases). V was cut by 4 bases and J by 0 bases, with 15 bases left in between. This CDR3 has 16 amino acids. CDR1 and CDR2 (germline): ENHRY, SYGVKD. The CDR3 DNA sequence: TGTGCCATCAGTGCTGGGGGCTTTGGGATGAACACTGAAGCTTTCTTT. It specifies CAISAGGFGMNTEAFF.

This clone was detected only a few times. The chain combines TRBV14 with TRBJ2-1, with 7 nucleotides matching TRBD1. The CDR3 runs 16 residues. V gave up 1 base and J gave up 4 bases; unmatched junction bases: 7. Germline V gene data show CDR1 as SGHDN and CDR2 as FVKESK. The CDR3 region is CASSQARGLQYNEQFF. The CDR3 DNA sequence: TGTGCCAGCAGCCAAGCTAGGGGGCTGCAGTACAATGAGCAGTTCTTC.

The rearrangement uses TRBV11-1 and TRBJ2-3; 8 bases agree with TRBD1. V lost 6 bases and J lost 5; bases outside the gene matches: 10. CDR1 is SGHAT, CDR2 FQDESV, per germline (reference sequence). The CDR3 contains 15 residues. In nucleotides, the CDR3 is TGTGCCAGCAGTAAGACAGGGGCGGGTGAAGATACGCAGTATTTT. Translating it yields CASSKTGAGEDTQYF.

This clone was seen just once. The gene calls are TRBV19 and TRBJ1-2, with 7 nucleotides matching TRBD1. V shed 9 bases, J shed 7 bases, and the junction held 14 bases outside the gene matches. Looked up from germline, CDR1 is LNHDA and CDR2 is SQIVND (reference sequence). The length of the CDR3 is 14 residues. The CDR3 DNA reads as TGTGCCAGCCTACCCGCCCCTAGACAGGGTGGCTACACCTTC. It is translated as CASLPAPRQGGYTF.

The chain employs TRBV7-2 and TRBJ1-1; D unclear. With 0 bases removed from V and 0 bases from J, the gap between germline ends came to 5 bases. The CDR3 extends over 14 amino acids. Germline CDR1 reads SGHTA; CDR2 reads FQGNSA. CDR3 sequence (DNA): TGTGCCAGCAGCTTAGCGGCGGTGAACACTGAAGCTTTCTTT. It is translated as CASSLAAVNTEAFF.

This chain links TRBV15 with TRBJ1-1; TRBD1 agrees at 9 bases. Germline-derived CDR1 and CDR2 are LNHNV and YYDKDF (reference sequence). The CDR3 consists of 16 residues. The ends lost 1 base at V and 4 bases at J; junction bases unmatched: 7. The CDR3 region is CATSRVGQGGVTEAFF. The CDR3 DNA reads as TGTGCCACCAGCAGAGTGGGACAGGGAGGGGTCACTGAAGCTTTCTTT.

The chain is built from TRBV5-6 and TRBJ2-3; 12 nucleotides agree with TRBD2. This CDR3 contains 15 residues. Germline values: CDR1 SGHDT, CDR2 YYEEEE. The J segment lost 5 bases and the V segment lost 4 bases, leaving 5 bases of the junction unmatched. CDR3 region: CASSPSGGARDTQYF. In DNA form, the CDR3 reads TGTGCCAGCAGCCCTAGCGGGGGGGCAAGAGATACGCAGTATTTT.

Comments on this clone: Mismatch with germline at one junction end may stem from a read error. The chain employs TRBV7-9 and TRBJ2-2; 9 positions agree with TRBD2. Germline V CDR1 and CDR2: SEHNR, FQNEAQ (reference sequence). The CDR3 sequence is 17 residues long. CDR3: CSSSLVLAGPNTGELFF. In DNA form, the CDR3 reads TGTTCCAGCAGCTTAGTACTAGCGGGTCCTAACACCGGGGAGCTGTTTTTT.

The V gene is TRBV28, the J gene TRBJ2-1; TRBD2 might be the D (5 bases). The V gene lost 2 bases and the J gene lost 7 bases, with 12 bases spanning the gap. The germline V gene has CDR1 MDHEN and CDR2 SYDVKM. This CDR3 is 14 amino acids long. The CDR3 loop reads CASSLLGERNEQFF. Written as DNA, the CDR3 is TGTGCCAGCAGTTTACTAGGCGAGCGGAATGAGCAGTTCTTC. The full variable domain, its missing parts supplied by reference TRBV28 and TRBJ2-1, is DVKVTQSSRYLVKRTGEKVFLECVQDMDHENMFWYRQDPGLGLRLIYFSYDVKMKEKGDIPEGYSVSREKKERFSLILESASTNQTSMYLCASSLLGERNEQFFGPGTRLTVL.

The rearrangement joins TRBV27 to TRBJ1-2, with D unclear. Germline loops: CDR1 MNHEY, CDR2 SMNVEV (reference sequence). V shed 3 bases and J shed 1 base, with 6 bases lying between them. The CDR3 is made up of 13 amino acids. The chain's CDR3 is CASSFGSNYGYTF. Here the CDR3 DNA reads TGTGCCAGCAGTTTTGGGAGTAACTATGGCTACACCTTC.

The chain is built from TRBV6-4 and TRBJ2-1, with 15 bases lining up with TRBD2. Germline V lookup: CDR1 MRHNA, CDR2 SNTAGT. Germline trimming cut 8 bases from V and 8 bases from J; bases unmatched to any gene: 10. The CDR3 extends over 16 amino acids. The CDR3 sequence is CASSPGGLAGGHEQFF. In DNA form, the CDR3 reads TGTGCCAGCTCCCCCGGGGGACTAGCGGGAGGACATGAGCAGTTCTTC.

This clone is a singleton in its sample. The V call is TRBV4-1, the J call TRBJ2-7, with 7 bases aligning to TRBD1. Per the germline V gene, CDR1 is MGHRA and CDR2 is YSYEKL. CDR3 length equals 16 residues. Losses at the gene ends were 3 bases for V and 7 bases for J; bases not matched to a gene: 15. The CDR3: CASSQGTGVDVREQYF. The CDR3 DNA follows: TGCGCCAGCAGCCAGGGTACAGGGGTCGACGTTCGGGAGCAGTACTTC.

V is TRBV25-1 and J is TRBJ2-5; 8 positions agree with TRBD1. Per the germline V gene, CDR1 is MGHDK and CDR2 is SYGVNS. The CDR3 length is 13 residues. The V segment lost 3 bases and the J segment 11 bases; nucleotides outside the gene matches: 8. The CDR3 loop is CASSDDRGKEQYF. CDR3 sequence (DNA): TGTGCCAGCAGTGATGACAGGGGCAAGGAGCAGTACTTC. Full variable domain (rest looked up from reference TRBV25-1 and TRBJ2-5): EADIYQTPRYLVIGTGKKITLECSQTMGHDKMYWYQQDPGMELHLIHYSYGVNSTEKGDLSSESTVSRIRTEHFPLTLESARPSHTSQYLCASSDDRGKEQYFGPGTRLLVL.

The chain employs TRBV18 and TRBJ1-4; D is unresolved. V dropped 4 bases and J dropped 0 bases, with 12 bases sitting between them. The CDR3 is 16 amino acids. Germline V gives CDR1 KGHSH, CDR2 LQKENI. CDR3 residues: CASSLKTQPTNEKLFF. In nucleotides, the CDR3 is TGTGCCAGCTCACTCAAGACTCAGCCAACTAATGAAAAACTGTTTTTT.

This clone occurred a few times. The chain couples TRBV19 to TRBJ2-7, with a tentative D call TRBD1 (5 bases). CDR3 length: 13 amino acids. Germline CDR1 reads LNHDA; CDR2 reads SQIVND (reference sequence). The V end was cut by 5 bases, the J end by 3 bases, with 11 bases between. The CDR3: CASSPYRNYEQYF. The CDR3, as DNA: TGTGCCAGTAGTCCATACAGGAACTACGAGCAGTACTTC.

This sequence joins TRBV28 and TRBJ1-3, with 9 bases aligning to TRBD1. Per the germline V gene, CDR1 is MDHEN and CDR2 is SYDVKM. This CDR3 is built from 16 residues. With V trimmed by 4 bases and J by 2 bases, 6 bases remained unmatched. The CDR3 sequence: CASSYRGLGAGNTIYF. The DNA of the CDR3 is TGTGCCAGCAGTTACAGGGGGCTAGGCGCTGGAAACACCATATATTTT.

The chain joins TRBV5-6 to TRBJ1-1, with D maybe TRBD1 (5 bases). Trimming pared 0 bases from V and 1 base from J, leaving 13 bases between. There are 16 residues in the CDR3. Germline CDR1 SGHDT, CDR2 YYEEEE. The CDR3 protein is CASSLVGIGENTEAFF. The CDR3 coding sequence is TGTGCCAGCAGCTTGGTGGGTATAGGGGAGAACACTGAAGCTTTCTTT.

This chain links TRBV20-1 with TRBJ1-1; 7 bases map to TRBD1. V trimming: 3 bases; J trimming: 10 bases; junction bases outside the gene matches: 5. The CDR3 extends over 11 amino acids. In germline, CDR1 is DFQATT, CDR2 SNEGSKA (reference sequence). The CDR3 region is CSASEGQRAFF. CDR3 bases: TGCAGTGCTAGTGAGGGACAGCGAGCTTTCTTT.

This clone was detected only once. V is TRBV27 and J is TRBJ2-7; 8 nucleotides agree with TRBD1. Germline CDR1 reads MNHEY; CDR2 reads SMNVEV (reference sequence). The J segment lost 6 bases and the V segment lost 10 bases, leaving 8 bases of the junction unmatched. The CDR3 is 12 residues long. The CDR3 reads CATTSTGAEQYF. CDR3 DNA sequence: TGTGCCACCACATCGACAGGGGCCGAGCAGTACTTC.

Only one count was recorded for this clone. The DNA for the CDR3 is TGTGCCAGCAGTGAAGAGGGTAGCGGGACAGGGAAAGGGAATGAGCAGTTCTTC. Translated: CASSEEGSGTGKGNEQFF. The chain joins TRBV25-1 to TRBJ2-1, with D perhaps matching TRBD1 (9 bases). Germline assignment: CDR1 MGHDK and CDR2 SYGVNS. The CDR3 runs 18 residues. V lost 2 bases to trimming and J lost 7 bases, with 24 bases between them.

This sequence joins TRBV9 and TRBJ2-7, with D perhaps matching TRBD1 (7 bases). This CDR3 contains 12 residues. CDR1 SGDLS and CDR2 YYNGEE come from the germline V gene. Trimming left V 4 bases short and J 4 bases short, with 9 bases between. CDR3 loop: CASSPGGYEQYF. The CDR3 DNA reads TGTGCCAGCAGCCCAGGGGGGTACGAGCAGTACTTC.

The chain uses TRBV2 and TRBJ2-5, with D possibly being TRBD1 (7 bases). Deletions cut 4 bases from V and 1 base from J, with 13 bases between. This CDR3 is 15 amino acids long. Germline V gene data show CDR1 as SNHLY and CDR2 as FYNNEI. CDR3 DNA: TGTGCCAGCAGTGGGGCGCGGGACAGCCAAGAGACCCAGTACTTC. This sequence encodes CASSGARDSQETQYF.

V usage is TRBV7-9 and J usage is TRBJ2-7, with D maybe TRBD2 (6 bases). Germline CDR1 reads SEHNR; CDR2 reads FQNEAQ (reference sequence). The CDR3 covers 14 residues. V was shortened by 4 bases and J by 0 bases, with 10 bases between the two germline ends. In DNA, the CDR3 is TGTGCCAGCAGCTCCTCTAGCGTCTCCTACGAGCAGTACTTC. Amino acids: CASSSSSVSYEQYF.

The chain couples TRBV9 to TRBJ2-3; TRBD2 aligns across 8 bases. J was trimmed by 1 base and V by 4 bases; bases with no gene match: 5. In germline, CDR1 is SGDLS, CDR2 YYNGEE. CDR3 length: 15 amino acids. The CDR3: CASSLSGSGTDTQYF. In DNA, the CDR3 is TGTGCCAGCAGCCTCAGCGGGAGCGGCACAGATACGCAGTATTTT.

The V gene is TRBV28, the J gene TRBJ2-1; 10 nucleotides align to TRBD1. V shed 3 bases, J shed 8 bases, and the junction held 7 bases outside the gene matches. In germline, CDR1 is MDHEN, CDR2 SYDVKM. The CDR3 has 15 residues. CDR3 nucleotide sequence: TGTGCCAGCAGTTTCGGACAGGGGGGTATCGATGAGCAGTTCTTC. It codes for CASSFGQGGIDEQFF.

This chain links TRBV19 with TRBJ2-2; 10 bases are a match to TRBD2. The CDR3 has 15 residues. Germline lookup yields CDR1 LNHDA and CDR2 SQIVND (reference sequence). V lost 10 bases, J lost 5 bases, and 10 bases stayed unmatched. The CDR3 DNA reads as TGTGCCACAGGACGACTAGCGGGCACTACCGGGGAGCTGTTTTTT. Its translation is CATGRLAGTTGELFF.

The chain carries TRBV2 and TRBJ2-5, with D maybe TRBD2 (6 bases). The CDR3 sequence is 15 residues long. Germline loops: CDR1 SNHLY, CDR2 FYNNEI. V was clipped by 7 bases and J by 1 base, with 16 bases between them. In DNA, the CDR3 is TGTGCCAGCATTTGGGGCGGGGAGGTCCAAGAGACCCAGTACTTC. Translated, it gives CASIWGGEVQETQYF.

The V gene is TRBV5-4, the J gene TRBJ2-3, with a weak D call TRBD1 (5 bases). Trimming took 4 bases from V and 6 from J, leaving 15 bases between them. Germline loops: CDR1 SGHNT, CDR2 YYREEE (reference sequence). This CDR3 contains 14 residues. CDR3 bases: TGTGCCAGCAGCGGGGCCTTCCGGCCGGATACGCAGTATTTT. This translates into CASSGAFRPDTQYF.

CDR3 loop: CASSFSQGTMDTQYF. Written as DNA, the CDR3 is TGTGCCAGCAGCTTTAGTCAGGGAACCATGGATACGCAGTATTTT. V and J are TRBV7-2 and TRBJ2-3; D may be TRBD1 (5 bases). Trimming removed 3 bases at V and 6 bases at J, with 16 bases between. This CDR3 comprises 15 residues. Germline assignment: CDR1 SGHTA and CDR2 FQGNSA.

The J gene is TRBJ2-7, the V gene TRBV11-2; D perhaps matches TRBD2 (6 bases). This CDR3 spans 15 amino acids. Germline CDR1 and CDR2: SGHAT and FQNNGV. Between the trimmed V and J ends, which lost 5 bases and 4 bases, there was a span of 18 bases. The CDR3 protein is CASSDPGRGKYEQYF. The CDR3 nucleotides are TGTGCCAGCAGCGACCCAGGGCGGGGCAAATACGAGCAGTACTTC.